This T cell receptor (beta chain) was sequenced for a study of control samples from healthy donors and cancer patients. Trimming stripped 1 base from V and 1 base from J, with 8 bases between. The CDR3 length is 14 residues. Germline CDR1 reads MDHEN; CDR2 reads SYDVKM. Sequencing used immunoSEQ multiplex PCR; TCRdb keeps in-frame clones, though not all of them. The sample consists of approximately 97,000 clones, just under 85% of them appearing once. The sequenced material came from blood. The chain combines TRBV28 with TRBJ2-7; tentative D call: TRBD1 (6 bases). This sequence was found in a man aged 25-45 years in good health. CDR3 sequence: CASSLSDRSYEQYF. The CDR3 DNA reads TGTGCCAGCAGTTTATCGGACAGATCCTACGAGCAGTACTTC.